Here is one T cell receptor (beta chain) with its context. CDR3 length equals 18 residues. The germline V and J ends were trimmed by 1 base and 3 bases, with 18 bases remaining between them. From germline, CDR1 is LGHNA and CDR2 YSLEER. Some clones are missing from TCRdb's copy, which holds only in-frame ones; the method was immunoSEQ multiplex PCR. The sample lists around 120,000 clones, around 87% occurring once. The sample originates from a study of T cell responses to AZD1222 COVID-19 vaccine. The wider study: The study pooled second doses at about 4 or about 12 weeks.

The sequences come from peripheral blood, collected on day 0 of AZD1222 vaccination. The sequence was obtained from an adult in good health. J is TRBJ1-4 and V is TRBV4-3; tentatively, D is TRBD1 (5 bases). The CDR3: CASSQAPFVGDSNEKLFF. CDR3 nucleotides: TGCGCCAGCAGCCAAGCCCCCTTCGTCGGGGACTCTAATGAAAAACTGTTTTTT.